One sample yielded the 22 T cell receptor beta chains listed below, sequenced in a study of cytomegalovirus exposure and HLA in healthy donors. PCR employed 60 Vbeta and 13 Jbeta primers. The protocol was immunoSEQ multiplex PCR, while the TCRdb copy is restricted to in-frame clones and leaves out a portion. The top ten hold around 4.2% of the sample, which has fewer than 150,000 clones, roughly 70% seen once. The sample taken for sequencing was PBMCs. The receptors were gathered from a woman aged 35 to 49 in good health and CMV-seronegative.

The chain employs TRBV11-1 and TRBJ2-7; 9 bases are shared with TRBD1. V shed 3 bases and J 1 base; nucleotides not matched to a gene: 10. Germline V gives CDR1 SGHAT, CDR2 FQDESV (reference sequence). The CDR3 consists of 17 residues. CDR3 residues: CASSFVVGDRVSYEQYF. CDR3 in DNA: TGTGCCAGCAGCTTCGTCGTCGGGGACAGGGTGTCCTACGAGCAGTACTTC.

This chain uses TRBV27 with TRBJ1-1; the match to TRBD1 covers 10 bases. Germline loops: CDR1 MNHEY, CDR2 SMNVEV (reference sequence). The CDR3 runs to 18 residues. After removal of 2 bases from V and 1 base from J, the junction contained 10 bases not matched to a gene. This CDR3 is CASSLTWDRGGRNTEAFF. In DNA form, the CDR3 reads TGTGCCAGCAGTTTAACTTGGGACAGGGGAGGGAGGAACACTGAAGCTTTCTTT.

The chain employs TRBV2 and TRBJ1-2; 7 bases line up with TRBD1. V was pared by 7 bases and J by 4 bases, with 9 bases of the junction left unmatched. The CDR3 extends over 14 amino acids. Germline lookup yields CDR1 SNHLY and CDR2 FYNNEI. CDR3 DNA: TGTGCCAGCATATCGGACAGGTTCCCCTATGGCTACACCTTC. Translated, it gives CASISDRFPYGYTF.

The genes are TRBV11-2 and TRBJ2-5, with D perhaps matching TRBD1 (6 bases). V lost 5 bases and J 5 bases, leaving 21 bases between the germline ends. Per the germline V gene, CDR1 is SGHAT and CDR2 is FQNNGV. This CDR3 comprises 16 residues. The CDR3 DNA reads TGTGCCAGCAGCCACCGGGACACAGACTTCAAGGAGACCCAGTACTTC. This codes for CASSHRDTDFKETQYF. The full variable domain, with the rest looked up from reference TRBV11-2 and TRBJ2-5, is EAGVAQSPRYKIIEKRQSVAFWCNPISGHATLYWYQQILGQGPKLLIQFQNNGVVDDSQLPKDRFSAERLKGVDSTLKIQPAKLEDSAVYLCASSHRDTDFKETQYFGPGTRLLVL.

The chain joins TRBV7-2 to TRBJ2-7, with 11 positions matching TRBD2. Trimming cost V 5 bases and J 5 bases; bases outside gene matches: 5. Germline V gene lookup returns CDR1 SGHTA and CDR2 FQGNSA. The CDR3 contains 14 residues. CDR3 loop: CASSPGLAEHEQYF. CDR3 coding DNA: TGTGCCAGCAGCCCGGGACTAGCGGAACACGAGCAGTACTTC.

The chain uses TRBV7-9 and TRBJ1-4; weak D call: TRBD1 (5 bases). The CDR3 totals 15 residues. The germline V and J ends were trimmed by 6 bases and 6 bases, with 17 bases remaining between them. Germline CDR1 SEHNR, CDR2 FQNEAQ (reference sequence). The CDR3 nucleotides read TGTGCCAGCAGTTACCGTGGGGGGTCGGATGAAAAACTGTTTTTT. Protein product: CASSYRGGSDEKLFF.

V and J are TRBV6-5 and TRBJ1-2; no definite D call. CDR1 is MNHEY, CDR2 SVGAGI, per germline. V was cut by 5 bases and J by 8 bases, with 9 bases left in between. The CDR3 sequence is 11 residues long. CDR3 loop: CASSHAGGYTF. The CDR3 DNA reads TGTGCCAGCAGTCACGCCGGGGGCTACACCTTC.

The table lists this clone with a count of one. The J gene is TRBJ2-7, the V gene TRBV5-4; possibly TRBD1 for D (7 bases). CDR3 length: 16 residues. Trimming shortened V by 0 bases and J by 2 bases, and 15 bases separated the two germline ends. Germline V gives CDR1 SGHNT, CDR2 YYREEE (reference sequence). Here the CDR3 reads CASSLDGGTATYEQYF. Written as DNA, the CDR3 is TGTGCCAGCAGCTTGGATGGAGGGACAGCCACCTACGAGCAGTACTTC.

This sequence joins TRBV28 and TRBJ1-5; 7 bases are shared with TRBD1. CDR3 length: 13 amino acids. Trimming took 9 bases from V and 6 from J; bases not matched to a gene: 8. CDR1 is MDHEN, CDR2 SYDVKM, per germline. This chain's CDR3 is CASFGRGRQPQHF. DNA for the CDR3: TGTGCCAGTTTTGGAAGGGGGCGTCAGCCCCAGCATTTT. Using reference TRBV28 and TRBJ1-5 for the parts outside the CDR3, the full variable domain is DVKVTQSSRYLVKRTGEKVFLECVQDMDHENMFWYRQDPGLGLRLIYFSYDVKMKEKGDIPEGYSVSREKKERFSLILESASTNQTSMYLCASFGRGRQPQHFGDGTRLSIL.

This chain joins TRBV11-2 and TRBJ1-1; D perhaps matches TRBD1 (6 bases). In germline, CDR1 is SGHAT, CDR2 FQNNGV. This CDR3 contains 16 residues. Trimming stripped 0 bases from V and 0 bases from J, with 11 bases between. CDR3 in amino acids: CASSLEGGLMNTEAFF. The DNA of the CDR3 is TGTGCCAGCAGCTTAGAGGGGGGGCTCATGAACACTGAAGCTTTCTTT. Together with reference TRBV11-2 and TRBJ1-1, the CDR3 gives the full variable domain: EAGVAQSPRYKIIEKRQSVAFWCNPISGHATLYWYQQILGQGPKLLIQFQNNGVVDDSQLPKDRFSAERLKGVDSTLKIQPAKLEDSAVYLCASSLEGGLMNTEAFFGQGTRLTVV.

The gene calls are TRBV28 and TRBJ2-2, with D possibly being TRBD2 (5 bases). This CDR3 is 14 amino acids long. The V end lost 10 bases, the J end lost 2 bases, and 14 bases lay between the germline ends. From germline, CDR1 is MDHEN and CDR2 SYDVKM. CDR3 amino acids: CATMEDVNTGELFF. The CDR3 bases are TGTGCCACCATGGAGGATGTCAACACCGGGGAGCTGTTTTTT.

The chain's CDR3 is CASSTSTSGGANEQFF. In nucleotides, the CDR3 is TGTGCCAGCAGCACTAGCACTAGCGGAGGGGCCAATGAGCAGTTCTTC. The chain employs TRBV7-2 and TRBJ2-1, with 8 nucleotides matching TRBD2. This CDR3 has 16 residues. After removal of 5 bases from V and 6 bases from J, the junction contained 12 bases not matched to a gene. Germline assignment: CDR1 SGHTA and CDR2 FQGNSA.

This clone was detected only a few times. The chain recombines TRBV5-1 with TRBJ2-7; 9 bases agree with TRBD1. The CDR3 has 15 residues. The germline CDR1 and CDR2 sequences are SGHRS and YFSETQ. With 4 bases clipped from V and 2 bases from J, the junction kept 7 bases outside the gene matches. The CDR3 nucleotides are TGCGCCAGCAGCATGGGACAGGGTACCCCCTACGAGCAGTACTTC. The encoded protein is CASSMGQGTPYEQYF.

This sequence joins TRBV9 and TRBJ1-4; a possible D gene is TRBD1 (6 bases). Germline V gene data show CDR1 as SGDLS and CDR2 as YYNGEE. The CDR3 runs to 14 residues. V was pared by 5 bases and J by 8 bases, with 16 bases between. DNA for the CDR3: TGTGCCAGCAGTAGGGGTTCTGGGGGCGAAAAACTGTTTTTT. This encodes CASSRGSGGEKLFF. Variable domain in full (rest from reference TRBV9 and TRBJ1-4): DSGVTQTPKHLITATGQRVTLRCSPRSGDLSVYWYQQSLDQGLQFLIQYYNGEERAKGNILERFSAQQFPDLHSELNLSSLELGDSALYFCASSRGSGGEKLFFGSGTQLSVL.

A single count supports this clone. The chain carries TRBV5-6 and TRBJ1-2; TRBD1 is a possible D gene (6 bases). CDR1 and CDR2 from the germline V gene are SGHDT and YYEEEE. The CDR3 has 13 amino acids. Trimming stripped 3 bases from V and 4 bases from J, with 10 bases between. CDR3 sequence reads: CASSYGQLYGYTF. In DNA form, the CDR3 reads TGTGCCAGCAGCTACGGACAGCTCTATGGCTACACCTTC.

The chain combines TRBV9 with TRBJ2-2; 9 positions agree with TRBD1. The junction had 4 bases not matched to a gene; V was cut back by 5 bases and J by 5 bases. This CDR3 spans 14 amino acids. Looked up from germline, CDR1 is SGDLS and CDR2 is YYNGEE. The CDR3 region has the DNA TGTGCCAGCAGACAGGGGGCGACGACCGGGGAGCTGTTTTTT. Translating it yields CASRQGATTGELFF.

This clone has just a few counts. The chain joins TRBV28 to TRBJ2-7; tentative D call: TRBD2 (6 bases). The CDR3 loop spans 14 amino acids. CDR1 is MDHEN and CDR2 is SYDVKM in the germline V gene. V lost 3 bases, J lost 5 bases, and 14 bases lay in between. CDR3 nucleotide sequence: TGTGCCAGCAGTTTCATTAGCGGCAAGAACGAGCAGTACTTC. It encodes CASSFISGKNEQYF. Full variable domain (rest looked up from reference TRBV28 and TRBJ2-7): DVKVTQSSRYLVKRTGEKVFLECVQDMDHENMFWYRQDPGLGLRLIYFSYDVKMKEKGDIPEGYSVSREKKERFSLILESASTNQTSMYLCASSFISGKNEQYFGPGTRLTVT.

In nucleotides, the CDR3 is TGTGCCACCCGGACTAGCGGGTTTATCACAGAACGTCATGAGCAGTTCTTC. This encodes CATRTSGFITERHEQFF. The chain has TRBV19 and TRBJ2-1; 11 positions match TRBD2. Losses at the gene ends were 10 bases for V and 8 bases for J; bases not matched to a gene: 19. Germline V gene data show CDR1 as LNHDA and CDR2 as SQIVND (reference sequence). CDR3 size: 17 residues.

This chain joins TRBV7-6 and TRBJ2-7, with 10 bases fitting TRBD1. Germline V CDR1 and CDR2: SGHVS, FNYEAQ. The CDR3 is 16 residues long. With 4 bases clipped from V and 3 bases from J, the junction kept 9 bases outside the gene matches. CDR3 loop: CASSSFVGQGIYEQYF. The CDR3 nucleotides read TGTGCCAGCAGCTCCTTTGTGGGACAGGGGATCTACGAGCAGTACTTC.

This chain uses TRBV2 with TRBJ1-5; D is possibly TRBD1 (6 bases). Germline V gives CDR1 SNHLY, CDR2 FYNNEI. Trimming removed 2 bases at V and 4 bases at J, with 12 bases between. This CDR3 has 15 residues. The chain's CDR3 is CASSEQGLGNQPQHF. As DNA, the CDR3 is TGTGCCAGCAGTGAACAGGGGTTAGGAAATCAGCCCCAGCATTTT.

V usage is TRBV18 and J usage is TRBJ2-2, with 7 bases aligning to TRBD2. V shed 7 bases, J shed 6 bases, and the junction held 17 bases outside the gene matches. This CDR3 is 17 amino acids long. The germline V gene has CDR1 KGHSH and CDR2 LQKENI. CDR3 bases: TGTGCCAGCTTACCGACTAGCCGGAGCGGAGTTGCCGGGGAGCTGTTTTTT. It translates to CASLPTSRSGVAGELFF.

V gene TRBV11-3 combines with J gene TRBJ2-2, with D maybe TRBD1 (5 bases). V lost 5 bases to trimming and J lost 6 bases, with 22 bases between them. CDR3 length: 17 amino acids. Germline CDR1 SGHNT, CDR2 YENEEA. The CDR3 coding sequence is TGTGCCAGCAGCCCCACGTGGGGCCCTGGACCCCCCGGGGAGCTGTTTTTT. It yields the protein CASSPTWGPGPPGELFF.